This T cell receptor beta chain was identified in a study of control samples from healthy donors and cancer patients. Profiled with immunoSEQ multiplex PCR; TCRdb holds only in-frame clones, not every one. This table holds about 210,000 clones. Specimen: blood. The sequence came from a woman in her 30s in good health.

The CDR3 here is CASSSLFLDTQYF. In DNA, the CDR3 is TGTGCCAGCAGCTCTCTCTTCCTGGATACGCAGTATTTT. The rearrangement uses TRBV7-2 and TRBJ2-3; no clear D. V lost 4 bases to trimming and J lost 6 bases, with 11 bases between them. This CDR3 has 13 residues. From germline, CDR1 is SGHTA and CDR2 FQGNSA.